This T cell receptor beta chain was identified in a study of blood T cell repertoires in COVID-19. Across the study: PBMCs, B-cell-depleted T cells, or T cells provided the cDNA or gDNA that made up the material.

CDR1 is MGHRA and CDR2 is YSYEKL in the germline V gene. Trimming removed 2 bases from V and 1 base from J, with 18 bases in between. The CDR3 is 18 amino acids. Only in-frame clones appear in the TCRdb table, and some are missing; sequencing was by immunoSEQ multiplex PCR. The sample lists about 130,000 clones, about 86% occurring once. Everyone who took part was roughly 18 to 89 years old, and they came from some 23 US areas. Cohort 3 donors counted as recovered after two negative PCRs, clearance, or resolved symptoms. The material sequenced was PBMCs or T cells enriched from blood (not recorded which). V gene TRBV4-1 combines with J gene TRBJ1-5; D gene uncertain. The receptor's source is a middle-aged man who had recovered from COVID-19. CDR3 region: CASSQPNLLGTSNQPQHF. Written as DNA, the CDR3 is TGCGCCAGCAGCCAACCCAATCTTCTGGGCACGAGCAATCAGCCCCAGCATTTT.